These 10 T cell receptor beta chains share one sample of origin, sequenced in a study of cytomegalovirus exposure and HLA in healthy donors. The PCR was carried out with 60 Vbeta primers and 13 Jbeta primers. Some clones are missing from TCRdb's copy, which holds only in-frame ones; the method was immunoSEQ multiplex PCR. The sample gives approximately 170,000 clones, over 80% of which show up once; around 4.3% is in the top ten. The sequenced sample was PBMCs. The origin of the receptors is a man aged 45-60 years in good health and CMV-seropositive.

The J gene is TRBJ1-3, the V gene TRBV4-1; D not resolved. CDR3 size: 16 residues. The V end lost 0 bases, the J end lost 0 bases, and 9 bases lay between the germline ends. Germline values: CDR1 MGHRA, CDR2 YSYEKL. CDR3 nucleotides: TGCGCCAGCAGCCAAGATCCTCCGGGCTCTGGAAACACCATATATTTT. Protein sequence: CASSQDPPGSGNTIYF.

The rearrangement links TRBV10-2 to TRBJ2-7; D is ambiguous. Germline CDR1 and CDR2: WSHSY and SAAADI. Trimming shortened V by 6 bases and J by 5 bases, and 14 bases separated the two germline ends. The CDR3 runs to 13 residues. The CDR3 bases are TGCGCCAGCAGGGCAGGTCTCCTTGACGAGCAGTACTTC. Translating it yields CASRAGLLDEQYF.

A remark on this clone: The sample contains more than one DNA sequence encoding this CDR3. J is TRBJ2-7 and V is TRBV7-8; 10 positions match TRBD1. With 7 bases clipped from V and 3 bases from J, the junction kept 3 bases outside the gene matches. Germline V gene sequence: CDR1 SGHVS, CDR2 FQNEAQ. This CDR3 region has 13 residues. The CDR3 coding sequence is TGTGCCAGCACGGGGACAGGGGACTACGAGCAGTACTTC. Protein product: CASTGTGDYEQYF.

V gene TRBV11-2 combines with J gene TRBJ2-7, with 16 bases identical to TRBD2. The CDR3 has 14 residues. Trimming at V came to 4 bases and at J to 7 bases, leaving 1 base not matched to a gene. Germline CDR1 reads SGHAT; CDR2 reads FQNNGV. The chain's CDR3 is CASSSGLAGGEQYF. The CDR3 nucleotides read TGTGCCAGCAGCTCGGGACTAGCGGGAGGGGAGCAGTACTTC.

This chain connects TRBV27 to TRBJ2-7; 11 bases align to TRBD2. This CDR3 has 15 residues. After removal of 8 bases from V and 2 bases from J, the junction contained 8 bases not matched to a gene. CDR1 MNHEY and CDR2 SMNVEV come from the germline V gene (reference sequence). CDR3 bases: TGTGCCAGCCGTCCGGGACTAGCGGAAGCCTACGAGCAGTACTTC. Protein sequence: CASRPGLAEAYEQYF.

The chain has TRBV6-5 and TRBJ1-5, with TRBD1 identical over 9 bases. Looked up from germline, CDR1 is MNHEY and CDR2 is SVGAGI. The CDR3 length is 15 residues. This chain's CDR3 is CAIVLGTGSPQPQHF. CDR3 coding DNA: TGTGCTATAGTACTGGGGACAGGGAGCCCTCAGCCCCAGCATTTT.

This clone occurred a few times. At the DNA level, this CDR3 is encoded by other sequences in the same sample as well. The rearrangement links TRBV11-2 to TRBJ1-2; no clear D. Looked up from germline, CDR1 is SGHAT and CDR2 is FQNNGV. V lost 5 bases and J 4 bases, leaving 8 bases between the germline ends. The CDR3 is 12 residues long. The CDR3 DNA sequence: TGTGCCAGCAGCCCGTCGGGCTATGGCTACACCTTC. Translating gives CASSPSGYGYTF.

A few counts support this clone. V usage is TRBV6-5 and J usage is TRBJ1-6; TRBD1 aligns across 7 bases. Germline V gene sequence: CDR1 MNHEY, CDR2 SVGAGI. CDR3 length: 13 amino acids. V trimming: 10 bases; J trimming: 10 bases; junction bases outside the gene matches: 10. The CDR3 region is CATRQGKNSPLHF. The DNA for the CDR3 is TGTGCCACCCGACAGGGAAAGAACTCACCCCTCCACTTT.

This chain joins TRBV5-1 and TRBJ2-2, with 10 positions matching TRBD2. The CDR3 has 14 residues. The V gene end was trimmed by 7 bases and the J gene end by 2 bases; junction bases not matched to a gene: 2. Germline V gene sequence: CDR1 SGHRS, CDR2 YFSETQ. CDR3 coding DNA: TGCGCCAGCGGGACTAGCGAAAACACCGGGGAGCTGTTTTTT. Translation: CASGTSENTGELFF.

The V call is TRBV11-3, the J call TRBJ2-1; TRBD2 aligns across 9 bases. V trimming: 1 base; J trimming: 2 bases; junction bases outside the gene matches: 6. Per germline, CDR1 SGHNT and CDR2 YENEEA. The CDR3 sequence is 17 residues long. The CDR3 loop is CASSLGGGGGPYNEQFF. The CDR3 coding sequence is TGTGCCAGCAGCTTAGGTGGCGGGGGGGGACCCTACAATGAGCAGTTCTTC.